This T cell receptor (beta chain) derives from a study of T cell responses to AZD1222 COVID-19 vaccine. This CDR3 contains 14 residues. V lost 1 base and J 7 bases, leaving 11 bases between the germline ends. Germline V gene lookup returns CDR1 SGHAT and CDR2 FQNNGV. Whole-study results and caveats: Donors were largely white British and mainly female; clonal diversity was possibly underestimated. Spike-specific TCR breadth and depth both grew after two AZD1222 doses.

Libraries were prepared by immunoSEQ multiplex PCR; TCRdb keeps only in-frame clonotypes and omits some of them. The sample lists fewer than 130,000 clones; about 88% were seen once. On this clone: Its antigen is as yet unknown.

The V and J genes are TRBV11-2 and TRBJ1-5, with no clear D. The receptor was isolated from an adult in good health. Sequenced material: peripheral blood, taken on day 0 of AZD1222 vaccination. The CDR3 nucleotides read TGTGCCAGCAGCTTAGGGTGGGAGTTACAGCCCCAGCATTTT. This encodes CASSLGWELQPQHF. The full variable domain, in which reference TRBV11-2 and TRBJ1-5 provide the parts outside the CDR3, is EAGVAQSPRYKIIEKRQSVAFWCNPISGHATLYWYQQILGQGPKLLIQFQNNGVVDDSQLPKDRFSAERLKGVDSTLKIQPAKLEDSAVYLCASSLGWELQPQHFGDGTRLSIL.